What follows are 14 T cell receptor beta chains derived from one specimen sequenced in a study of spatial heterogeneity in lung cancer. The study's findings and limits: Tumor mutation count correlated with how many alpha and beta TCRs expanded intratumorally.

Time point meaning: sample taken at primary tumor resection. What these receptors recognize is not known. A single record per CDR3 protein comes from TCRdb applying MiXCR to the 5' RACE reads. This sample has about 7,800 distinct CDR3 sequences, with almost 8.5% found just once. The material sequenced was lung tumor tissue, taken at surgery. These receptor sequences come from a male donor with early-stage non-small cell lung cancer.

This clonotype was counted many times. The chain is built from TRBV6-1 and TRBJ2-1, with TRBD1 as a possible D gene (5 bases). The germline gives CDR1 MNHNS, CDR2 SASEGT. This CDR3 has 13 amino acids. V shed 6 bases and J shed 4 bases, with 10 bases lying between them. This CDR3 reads CASRRGSYNEQFF. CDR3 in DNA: TGTGCCAGCAGAAGGGGCTCTTACAATGAGCAGTTCTTC.

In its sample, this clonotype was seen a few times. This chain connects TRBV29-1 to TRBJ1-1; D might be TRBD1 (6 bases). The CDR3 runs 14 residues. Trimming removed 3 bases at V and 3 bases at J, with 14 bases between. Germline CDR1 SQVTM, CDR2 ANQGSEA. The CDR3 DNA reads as TGCAGCGTTGAGGGGACATCCCGAGACACTGAAGCTTTCTTT. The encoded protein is CSVEGTSRDTEAFF.

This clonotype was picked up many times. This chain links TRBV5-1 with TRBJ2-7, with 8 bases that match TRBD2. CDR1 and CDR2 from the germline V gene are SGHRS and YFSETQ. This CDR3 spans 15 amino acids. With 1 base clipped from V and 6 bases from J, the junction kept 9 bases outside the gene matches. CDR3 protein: CASSLFPGLAGEQYF. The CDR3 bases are TGCGCCAGCAGCTTGTTTCCCGGACTAGCAGGCGAGCAGTACTTC.

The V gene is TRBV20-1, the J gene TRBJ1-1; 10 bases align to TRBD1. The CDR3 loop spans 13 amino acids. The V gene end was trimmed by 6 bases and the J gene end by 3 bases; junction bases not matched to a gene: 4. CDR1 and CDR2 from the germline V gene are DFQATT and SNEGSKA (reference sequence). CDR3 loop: CSAPDRGDTEAFF. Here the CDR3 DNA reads TGCAGTGCACCGGACAGGGGGGACACTGAAGCTTTCTTT.

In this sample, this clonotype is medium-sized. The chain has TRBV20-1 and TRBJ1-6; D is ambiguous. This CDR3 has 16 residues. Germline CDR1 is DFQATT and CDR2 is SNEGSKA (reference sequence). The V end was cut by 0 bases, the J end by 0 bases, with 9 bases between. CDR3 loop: CSARDWASSYNSPLHF. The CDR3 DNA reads TGCAGTGCTAGAGACTGGGCAAGCTCCTATAATTCACCCCTCCACTTT.

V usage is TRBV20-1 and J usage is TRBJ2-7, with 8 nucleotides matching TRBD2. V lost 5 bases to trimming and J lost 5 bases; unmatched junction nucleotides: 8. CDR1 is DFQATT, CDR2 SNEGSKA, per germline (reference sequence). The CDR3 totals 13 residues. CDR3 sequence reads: CSAQRETADEQYF. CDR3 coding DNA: TGCAGTGCTCAGCGGGAGACTGCCGACGAGCAGTACTTC.

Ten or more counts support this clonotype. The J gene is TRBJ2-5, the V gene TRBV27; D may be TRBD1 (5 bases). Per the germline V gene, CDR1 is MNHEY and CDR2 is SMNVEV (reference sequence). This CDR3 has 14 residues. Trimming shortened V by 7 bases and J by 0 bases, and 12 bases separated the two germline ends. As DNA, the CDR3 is TGTGCCAGCAATCCAGGGCCGTACCAAGAGACCCAGTACTTC. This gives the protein CASNPGPYQETQYF.

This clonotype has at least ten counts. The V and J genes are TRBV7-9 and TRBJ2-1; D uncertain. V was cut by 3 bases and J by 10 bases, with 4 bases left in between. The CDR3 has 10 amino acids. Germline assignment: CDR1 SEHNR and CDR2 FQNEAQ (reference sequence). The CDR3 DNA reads TGTGCCAGCAGCTTCGGAGAGCAGTTCTTC. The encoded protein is CASSFGEQFF.

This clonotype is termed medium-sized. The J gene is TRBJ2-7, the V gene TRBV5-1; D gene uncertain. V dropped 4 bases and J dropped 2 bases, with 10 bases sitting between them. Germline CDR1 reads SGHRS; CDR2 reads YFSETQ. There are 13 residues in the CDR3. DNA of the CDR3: TGCGCCAGCAGCGCCACTGAGACCTACGAGCAGTACTTC. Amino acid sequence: CASSATETYEQYF.

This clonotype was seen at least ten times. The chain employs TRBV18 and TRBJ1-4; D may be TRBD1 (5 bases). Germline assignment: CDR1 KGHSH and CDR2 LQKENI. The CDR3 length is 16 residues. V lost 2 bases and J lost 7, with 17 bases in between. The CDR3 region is CASSPNPGRRGEKLFF. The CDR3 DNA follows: TGTGCCAGCTCACCAAACCCGGGACGCCGGGGTGAAAAACTGTTTTTT.

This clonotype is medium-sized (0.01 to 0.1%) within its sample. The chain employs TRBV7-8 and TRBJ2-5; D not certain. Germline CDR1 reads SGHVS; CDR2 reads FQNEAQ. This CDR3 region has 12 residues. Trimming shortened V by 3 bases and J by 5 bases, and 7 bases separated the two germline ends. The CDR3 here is CASSFQLETQYF. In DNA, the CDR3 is TGTGCCAGCAGCTTTCAGCTGGAGACCCAGTACTTC.

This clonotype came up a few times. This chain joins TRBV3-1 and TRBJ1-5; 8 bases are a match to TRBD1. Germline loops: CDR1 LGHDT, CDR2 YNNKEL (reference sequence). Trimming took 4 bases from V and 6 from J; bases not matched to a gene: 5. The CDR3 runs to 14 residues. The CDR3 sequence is CASSLRGRGQPQHF. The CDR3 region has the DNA TGTGCCAGCAGCCTCAGGGGGCGAGGTCAGCCCCAGCATTTT.

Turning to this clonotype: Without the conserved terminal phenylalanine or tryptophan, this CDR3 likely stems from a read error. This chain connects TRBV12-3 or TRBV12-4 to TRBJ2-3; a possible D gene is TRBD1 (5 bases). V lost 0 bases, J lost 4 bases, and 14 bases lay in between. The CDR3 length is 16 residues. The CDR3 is CASSLASREGPDTQYL. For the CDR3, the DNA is TGTGCCAGCAGTTTAGCTAGCAGGGAAGGTCCAGATACGCAGTATTTA.

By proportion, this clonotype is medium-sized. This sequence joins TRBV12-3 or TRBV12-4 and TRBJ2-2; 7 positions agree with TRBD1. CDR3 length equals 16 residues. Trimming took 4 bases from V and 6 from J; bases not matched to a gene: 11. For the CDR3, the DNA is TGTGCCAGCAGTTACAGACAGGGCCCGGTTGCCGGGGAGCTGTTTTTT. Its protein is CASSYRQGPVAGELFF.